This TCR beta chain was sequenced in a study of control samples from healthy donors and cancer patients. The germline V gene encodes CDR1 LNHDA and CDR2 SQIVND (reference sequence). V was clipped by 5 bases and J by 4 bases, with 14 bases between them. This CDR3 is built from 14 residues. Sequenced by immunoSEQ multiplex PCR; TCRdb stores in-frame clones only, minus some. This table holds 3,600 or so clones, 60% to 85% found once. The sequence derives from a female donor with melanoma. J is TRBJ1-2 and V is TRBV19; D may be TRBD1 (5 bases). Sequencing was carried out using formalin-fixed, paraffin-embedded tissue. The CDR3 DNA follows: TGTGCCAGTAGTCCTCGGGACGGATTCTATGGCTACACCTTC. Translating it yields CASSPRDGFYGYTF.